A selection of T cell receptor beta chains follows, all from one sample in a study of T cell repertoires in cytomegalovirus infection. For these receptors, no antigen is known. TCRdb itself ran the reads through MiXCR, one entry per CDR3 protein. The sample yields about 700,000 distinct CDR3 sequences, around 30% seen once. The source was cultured PBMCs, collected from culture after CMV antigen stimulation. Receptors originate from a human donor in good health (CMV status not recorded). Some clones in this sample may be carry-over from other donors' samples. Both conserved end residues are part of each CDR3. A D gene is named only where the DNA matches it firmly. Only part of the rows carry a size: once, few, many, or a class if the clone is expanded.

size,D,J,V,DNA,CDR3
few,NA,TRBJ1-1,TRBV6-2/TRBV6-3,TGTGCCAGCAGTTACTCGGCCCGACAGAACACTGAAGCTTTCTTT,CASSYSARQNTEAFF
NA,NA,TRBJ2-7,TRBV12-5,TGTGCTAGTGGTTTGGTACCAGACAGGAGTTACGAGCAGTACTTC,CASGLVPDRSYEQYF
NA,TRBD1,TRBJ1-2,TRBV29-1,TGCAGCGTGCTTCGGACAGGGGGCATCTATGGCTACACCTTC,CSVLRTGGIYGYTF
NA,NA,TRBJ2-1,TRBV12-3/TRBV12-4,TGTGCCAGCAGTGTGCCGCTAGCAAATGAGCAGTTCTTC,CASSVPLANEQFF
NA,NA,TRBJ1-1,TRBV12-3/TRBV12-4,TGTGCCAGCAGTCTAGCGCCTGGGTACACTGAAGCTTTCTTT,CASSLAPGYTEAFF
few,TRBD1,TRBJ2-7,TRBV10-3,TGTGCCATCAGGGACAGGGGCTACGAGCAGTACTTC,CAIRDRGYEQYF
few,NA,TRBJ2-1,TRBV6-9,TGTGCCAGCAGCCAAAGGGGGGATGAGCAGTTCTTC,CASSQRGDEQFF
few,TRBD1,TRBJ1-6,TRBV12-3/TRBV12-4,TGTGCCAGCAGTTTACACAGGGGCTATAATTCACCCCTCCACTTT,CASSLHRGYNSPLHF
few,TRBD1,TRBJ1-4,TRBV28,TGTGCCAGCAGTCAACCACCCAGGGGGTTCGGTGAAAAACTGTTTTTT,CASSQPPRGFGEKLFF
NA,NA,TRBJ2-4,TRBV2,TGTGCCAGCAGTGGTGAAGCCAAAAACATTCAGTACTTC,CASSGEAKNIQYF
NA,NA,TRBJ1-5,TRBV2,TGTGCCAGCAGTGAATGGCGCGTTATCAATCAGCCCCAGCATTTT,CASSEWRVINQPQHF
once,NA,TRBJ2-7,TRBV7-9,TGTGCCACCTACTCTTTGCATCTGGCGGCTTCCTACGAGCAGTACTTC,CATYSLHLAASYEQYF
NA,TRBD2,TRBJ2-3,TRBV6-6,TGTGCCAGCAAAGCGGGAGGAGATACGCAGTATTTT,CASKAGGDTQYF
NA,NA,TRBJ2-7,TRBV4-3,TGCGCCAGCAGCCAAGATGTCGAGCGGGAGCAGTACTTC,CASSQDVEREQYF
NA,NA,TRBJ2-1,TRBV19,TGTGCCAGTAGTCCCTCCGAGGCTAACAATGAGCAGTTCTTC,CASSPSEANNEQFF
few,NA,TRBJ2-1,TRBV11-2,TGTGCCAGCAGCGTGGACACCCTATACAATGAGCAGTTCTTC,CASSVDTLYNEQFF
NA,NA,TRBJ1-2,TRBV2,TGTGCCAGCACCCTAGGGGTGGTTGTCTATGGCTACACCTTC,CASTLGVVVYGYTF
NA,NA,TRBJ2-2,TRBV18,TGTGCCAGCTCCTCACCCGCGGGACGGGACACCGGGGAGCTGTTTTTT,CASSSPAGRDTGELFF
NA,NA,TRBJ2-3,TRBV5-1,TGCGCCAGCAGCGCCAGCACTAGCACAGATACGCAGTATTTT,CASSASTSTDTQYF
few,TRBD1,TRBJ2-5,TRBV10-3,TGTGCCATCAGACCGGGACAGGGTCCCGAGACCCAGTACTTC,CAIRPGQGPETQYF
NA,TRBD2,TRBJ2-1,TRBV5-4,TGTGCCAGCAGCTCAGCGGGAGGCCCTGACAATGAGCAGTTCTTC,CASSSAGGPDNEQFF
NA,NA,TRBJ2-1,TRBV11-2,TGTGCCAGCCGAACCTTTAGGGGGGGCAATGAGCAGTTCTTC,CASRTFRGGNEQFF
many,NA,TRBJ1-3,TRBV7-2,TGTGCCAGCAGCTTAGCCGGGGGACCGCGATCTGGAAACACCATATATTTT,CASSLAGGPRSGNTIYF
few,TRBD1,TRBJ1-2,TRBV10-3,TGTGCCATCAGTGAGTGGACAGGGGACCTTTATGGCTACACCTTC,CAISEWTGDLYGYTF
NA,NA,TRBJ2-3,TRBV7-2,TGTGCCAGCAGCGAAGGGGCAGGCCCCACAGATACGCAGTATTTT,CASSEGAGPTDTQYF
few,TRBD1,TRBJ2-1,TRBV6-6,TGTGCCAGCAGTGGGACAGGGGGCGTCTCCAATGAGCAGTTCTTC,CASSGTGGVSNEQFF
NA,NA,TRBJ2-2,TRBV6-6,TGTGCCAGCAGCCAACTGTCCTTGAACACCGGGGAGCTGTTTTTT,CASSQLSLNTGELFF
many,NA,TRBJ1-2,TRBV5-6,TGTGCCAGCAGCTTAACAGACTATGGCTACACCTTC,CASSLTDYGYTF
few,NA,TRBJ2-4,TRBV7-2,TGTGCCAGCAGCTTAGGGGGGACAGGCGGGGGGTACATTCAGTACTTC,CASSLGGTGGGYIQYF
NA,NA,TRBJ2-2,TRBV6-5,TGTGCCAGCAGTTACCTGGGCGCTTTGGTAACCGGGGAGCTGTTTTTT,CASSYLGALVTGELFF
NA,NA,TRBJ1-2,TRBV5-1,TGCGCCAGCAGCCCCGAGTATGATGGCTACACCTTC,CASSPEYDGYTF
NA,NA,TRBJ1-3,TRBV30,TGTGCCTGGAGACCAGGGTTTGACACCATATATTTT,CAWRPGFDTIYF
NA,TRBD1,TRBJ1-2,TRBV6-5,TGTGCCAGCAGCCGATCGGGACAGAACTATGGCTACACCTTC,CASSRSGQNYGYTF
NA,NA,TRBJ2-3,TRBV7-9,TGTGCCAGCAGACCCATTGTAGCGGAAAAAATAGATACGCAGTATTTT,CASRPIVAEKIDTQYF
NA,TRBD2,TRBJ2-3,TRBV11-2,TGTGCCAGCAGCTTAGGGGGGGCGGGAGGTTCCACAGATACGCAGTATTTT,CASSLGGAGGSTDTQYF
NA,TRBD1,TRBJ1-1,TRBV20-1,TGCAGGATCCAGGGGGATCGGACTGAAGCTTTCTTT,CRIQGDRTEAFF
NA,NA,TRBJ2-3,TRBV4-1,TGCGCCAGCAGCTACGGCCTTCCTCCAGATACGCAGTATTTT,CASSYGLPPDTQYF
once,NA,TRBJ1-1,TRBV12-3/TRBV12-4,TGTGCCAGCAGTTTAGGGGACTGGGCTTATAGACTAGAGAACACTGAAGCTTTCTTT,CASSLGDWAYRLENTEAFF
few,NA,TRBJ2-3,TRBV27,TGTGCCAGCAGTTTCCTGGGAGATACGCAGTATTTT,CASSFLGDTQYF
NA,TRBD1,TRBJ1-1,TRBV5-1,TGCGCCAGCAGGAAAGACAGGGCGGCGAACACTGAAGCTTTCTTT,CASRKDRAANTEAFF
few,TRBD2,TRBJ2-1,TRBV20-1,TGCAGTGCTAGTCGGGAAGGGGTGACTAGCATACAGTTCTTC,CSASREGVTSIQFF
NA,TRBD1,TRBJ2-5,TRBV7-2,TGTGCCAGCAGCTTAATCACAGGGGTAGGCGAGACCCAGTACTTC,CASSLITGVGETQYF
NA,TRBD2,TRBJ2-1,TRBV28,TGTGCCATTCGGGGGGGAGGGAATGAGCAGTTCTTC,CAIRGGGNEQFF
NA,NA,TRBJ1-2,TRBV14,TGTGCCAGCAGCCAAGGTCTAGTCAGCTATGGCTACACCTTC,CASSQGLVSYGYTF
once,NA,TRBJ1-2,TRBV10-3,TGTGCCATCAGTGATACGGACAGCCCTCTTTTCTACACCTTC,CAISDTDSPLFYTF
many,NA,TRBJ2-7,TRBV7-9,TGTGCCAGCAGCTTAGCCAGGGCCCAGACCTACGAGCAGTACTTC,CASSLARAQTYEQYF
few,TRBD2,TRBJ2-5,TRBV10-3,TGTGCCACCGCCCTAGCGGGGGGGCAAGAGACCCAGTACTTC,CATALAGGQETQYF
few,NA,TRBJ2-5,TRBV7-8,TGTGCCAGCAGCTCCCCCTCCGGGGGAGAGACCCAGTACTTC,CASSSPSGGETQYF
few,NA,TRBJ2-3,TRBV28,TGTGCCAGTGCGGGGACTAGCACAGATACGCAGTATTTT,CASAGTSTDTQYF
NA,NA,TRBJ1-5,TRBV6-2/TRBV6-3,TGTGCCAGCAGTTACGACGGCGGGCAGCCCCAGCATTTT,CASSYDGGQPQHF
few,NA,TRBJ1-6,TRBV7-2,TGTGCCAGCAGCTTAAGCGGGGACGACACTGTGGGCACACCCCTCCACTTT,CASSLSGDDTVGTPLHF
NA,NA,TRBJ2-5,TRBV28,TGTGCCAGCAGTAGGATGGTTGAGACCCAGTACTTC,CASSRMVETQYF
NA,NA,TRBJ2-5,TRBV12-3/TRBV12-4,TGTGCCAGCAGTAACCGGGCCAGCGAGACCCAGTACTTC,CASSNRASETQYF
NA,NA,TRBJ2-3,TRBV7-8,TGTGCCAGCAGCTTAGAAAGGAGGTTCGGCACAGATACGCAGTATTTT,CASSLERRFGTDTQYF
NA,TRBD2,TRBJ2-1,TRBV12-3/TRBV12-4,TGTGCCAGCAGTTATAGCGGGGTAAACAATGAGCAGTTCTTC,CASSYSGVNNEQFF
NA,NA,TRBJ1-1,TRBV7-2,TGTGCCAGCGGCCCCCAGCCGAGGGCTGAAGCTTTCTTT,CASGPQPRAEAFF
few,NA,TRBJ1-6,TRBV7-9,TGTGCCAGCAGCTTAAGCCAGATCTATAATTCACCCCTCCACTTT,CASSLSQIYNSPLHF
few,NA,TRBJ2-7,TRBV7-2,TGTGCCAGCAGCCAACTCTCCGGGACGGGCCTTGGGCAGTACTTC,CASSQLSGTGLGQYF
NA,NA,TRBJ2-1,TRBV4-1,TGCGCCAGCAGCCAAGATTCAGGAATACCCTACAATGAGCAGTTCTTC,CASSQDSGIPYNEQFF
few,NA,TRBJ1-4,TRBV7-6,TGTGCCAGCAGCTCCTTTTTGGAGGAAAAACTGTTTTTT,CASSSFLEEKLFF